The clone carrying this T cell receptor beta chain is medium-sized by share. Its specificity is not known. MiXCR, run by TCRdb on the RT-PCR reads, gives a single entry per CDR3 protein. There are around 540,000 distinct CDR3 sequences in the sample; 12% occur only once, and about 9.4% lies in the top ten. This entry is derived from a study of response to subunit inactivated influenza vaccine. Germline CDR1 reads MNHGY; CDR2 reads SVAAGI. The CDR3 loop spans 18 amino acids. V gave up 5 bases and J gave up 0 bases, with 20 bases separating them. Study findings and constraints: Few additional T cells are recruited per seasonal influenza vaccination, authors suggested.

This specimen was PBMCs from blood, taken on the day of vaccination. The sequence was collected from a man in his fifties who received an inactivated influenza vaccine. The chain uses TRBV6-9 and TRBJ2-4; weak D call: TRBD1 (5 bases). The CDR3 loop is CASSPLRRTPIAKNIQYF. In DNA form, the CDR3 reads TGTGCCAGCAGTCCCCTTCGGCGGACACCAATAGCCAAAAACATTCAGTACTTC.